The 6 T cell receptor beta chains below come from one sample, sequenced in a study of long-term antiretroviral therapy in people with HIV. Survey level was the resolution at which the v3.0 immunoSEQ assay ran. Method: immunoSEQ multiplex PCR; TCRdb's copy keeps in-frame clones and lacks some. The table lists tens of thousands of clones, approximately 88% of them singletons. This specimen consisted of unsorted PBMCs, obtained almost 2.9 years after starting antiretroviral therapy. The receptors were sampled from a man aged 25 to 40 with HIV.

V gene TRBV27 combines with J gene TRBJ1-6, with 7 bases matching TRBD1. Germline values: CDR1 MNHEY, CDR2 SMNVEV (reference sequence). V shed 5 bases and J 13 bases; nucleotides not matched to a gene: 14. The CDR3 runs to 15 residues. CDR3 sequence: CASSLNQPDRQPLHF. DNA for the CDR3: TGTGCCAGCAGTCTCAATCAACCGGACAGGCAGCCCCTCCACTTT.

The chain has TRBV7-9 and TRBJ2-2; 12 nucleotides align to TRBD1. The CDR3 is 18 residues long. The junction had 6 bases not matched to a gene; V was cut back by 3 bases and J by 1 base. The germline V gene has CDR1 SEHNR and CDR2 FQNEAQ (reference sequence). In nucleotides, the CDR3 is TGTGCCAGCAGCTTCCTCCGGGACAGGGGGCGGAACACCGGGGAGCTGTTTTTT. This translates into CASSFLRDRGRNTGELFF.

This chain connects TRBV19 to TRBJ1-2; 9 bases align to TRBD1. The CDR3 sequence is 17 residues long. Trimming at V came to 8 bases and at J to 4 bases, leaving 17 bases not matched to a gene. Germline CDR1 reads LNHDA; CDR2 reads SQIVND (reference sequence). The CDR3 bases are TGTGCCAGTGCCGTGAGGACAGGGGTCCAAAGGGGCTATGGCTACACCTTC. It encodes CASAVRTGVQRGYGYTF.

V and J are TRBV6-1 and TRBJ2-5; D not resolved. V lost 5 bases and J lost 2, with 15 bases in between. CDR3 length: 15 residues. Germline CDR1 and CDR2: MNHNS and SASEGT. The chain's CDR3 is CASSKGWERQETQYF. CDR3 coding DNA: TGTGCCAGCAGTAAAGGCTGGGAAAGGCAAGAGACCCAGTACTTC.

In its sample, this clone was seen a few times. The gene calls are TRBV4-2 and TRBJ2-5, with D possibly matching TRBD2 (6 bases). CDR1 and CDR2 from the germline V gene are LGHNA and YNFKEQ. Trimming removed 4 bases at V and 0 bases at J, with 15 bases between. The CDR3 is 16 amino acids. The CDR3: CASSLTWAGNQETQYF. CDR3 coding DNA: TGTGCCAGCAGCCTTACGTGGGCGGGGAACCAAGAGACCCAGTACTTC.

The gene calls are TRBV11-2 and TRBJ2-1, with 9 positions matching TRBD2. The trim removed 2 bases at V and 7 bases at J, leaving 6 bases unmatched. CDR3 size: 15 residues. The germline V gene encodes CDR1 SGHAT and CDR2 FQNNGV. DNA for the CDR3: TGTGCCAGCAGCTTATGGCGGGAGGGATGGAATGAGCAGTTCTTC. This translates into CASSLWREGWNEQFF.